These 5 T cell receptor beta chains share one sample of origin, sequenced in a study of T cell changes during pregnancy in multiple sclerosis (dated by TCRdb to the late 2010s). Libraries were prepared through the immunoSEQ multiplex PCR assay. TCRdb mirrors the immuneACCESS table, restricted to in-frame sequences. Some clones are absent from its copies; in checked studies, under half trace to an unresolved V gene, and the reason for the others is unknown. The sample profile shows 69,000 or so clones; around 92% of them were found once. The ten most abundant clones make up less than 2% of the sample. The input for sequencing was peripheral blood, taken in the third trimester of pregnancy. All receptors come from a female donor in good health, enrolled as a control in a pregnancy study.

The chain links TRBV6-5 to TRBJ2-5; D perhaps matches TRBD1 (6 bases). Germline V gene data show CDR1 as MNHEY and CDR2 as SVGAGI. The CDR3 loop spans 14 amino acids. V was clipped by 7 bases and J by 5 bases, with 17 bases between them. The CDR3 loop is CASTLVGGLETQYF. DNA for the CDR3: TGTGCCAGCACCCTGGTTGGGGGCTTGGAGACCCAGTACTTC.

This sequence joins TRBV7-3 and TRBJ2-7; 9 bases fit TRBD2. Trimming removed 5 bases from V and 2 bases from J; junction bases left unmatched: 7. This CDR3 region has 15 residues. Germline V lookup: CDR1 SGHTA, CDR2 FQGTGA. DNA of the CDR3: TGTGCCAGCAGCCCCAAGGGCGGGAGGGCCTACGAGCAGTACTTC. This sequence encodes CASSPKGGRAYEQYF.

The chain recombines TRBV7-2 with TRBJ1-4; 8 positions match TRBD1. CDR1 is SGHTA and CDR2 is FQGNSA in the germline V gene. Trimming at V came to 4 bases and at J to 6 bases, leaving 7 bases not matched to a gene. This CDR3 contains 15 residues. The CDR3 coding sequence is TGTGCCAGCAGCTCCCGACAGGGGATGGATGAAAAACTGTTTTTT. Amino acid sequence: CASSSRQGMDEKLFF.

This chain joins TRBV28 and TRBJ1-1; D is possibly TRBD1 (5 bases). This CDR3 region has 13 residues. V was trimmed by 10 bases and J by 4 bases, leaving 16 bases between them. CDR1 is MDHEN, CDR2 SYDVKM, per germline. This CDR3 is CATGSLGGTEAFF. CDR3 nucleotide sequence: TGTGCCACCGGGTCCCTGGGGGGCACTGAAGCTTTCTTT.

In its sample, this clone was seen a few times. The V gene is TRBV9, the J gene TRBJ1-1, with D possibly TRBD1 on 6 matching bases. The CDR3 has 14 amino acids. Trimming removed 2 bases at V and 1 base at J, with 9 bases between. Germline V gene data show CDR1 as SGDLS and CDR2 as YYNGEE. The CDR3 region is CASSVGQPNTEAFF. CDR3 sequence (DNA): TGTGCCAGCAGCGTTGGACAGCCGAACACTGAAGCTTTCTTT.